This TCR beta chain was sequenced during a study of T cell responses to AZD1222 COVID-19 vaccine. Some clones are missing from TCRdb's copy, which holds only in-frame ones; the method was immunoSEQ multiplex PCR. In the table there are roughly 140,000 clones, 88% of which are singletons. The CDR3 is 15 residues long. V was cut by 4 bases and J by 0 bases, with 13 bases left in between. The germline gives CDR1 SGHRS, CDR2 YFSETQ. V usage is TRBV5-1 and J usage is TRBJ2-5; the D gene is possibly TRBD2 (5 bases). The sample was peripheral blood, taken on day 0 of AZD1222 vaccination. The sequence was collected from an adult in good health. The DNA for the CDR3 is TGCGCCAGCAGCACGGGCGGGTCCTACCAAGAGACCCAGTACTTC. Translated: CASSTGGSYQETQYF.